Below are 23 T cell receptor beta chains sequenced from a single sample in a study of PD-1 blockade in classical Hodgkin lymphoma. Brentuximab vedotin exposure varied among the patients, all of whom had relapsed after autologous stem cell transplantation. Purification of CD4+ T cells from thawed PBMCs was achieved by magnetic negative selection. Clones were read by immunoSEQ multiplex PCR, and TCRdb kept only the in-frame ones, dropping some. The sample contains about 29,000 clones, approximately 83% of which appear only once. The specimen was CD4+ T cells from blood, collected at baseline. The receptors stem from a human donor with classical Hodgkin lymphoma.

This clone was counted once. The chain combines TRBV5-1 with TRBJ1-1, with D perhaps matching TRBD1 (6 bases). Trimming took off 0 bases at V and 0 bases at J, with 12 bases between the two ends. The length of the CDR3 is 16 residues. Germline lookup yields CDR1 SGHRS and CDR2 YFSETQ. The CDR3 reads CASSLDGGRVNTEAFF. The CDR3 nucleotides are TGCGCCAGCAGCTTGGACGGGGGGCGGGTGAACACTGAAGCTTTCTTT.

This clone was counted a single time. The V gene is TRBV7-2, the J gene TRBJ2-7; tentatively, D is TRBD1 or TRBD2 (5 bases each). CDR1 is SGHTA, CDR2 FQGNSA, per germline. V was clipped by 5 bases and J by 2 bases, with 13 bases between them. The length of the CDR3 is 14 residues. CDR3 DNA: TGTGCCAGCAGCCGAGGGGCGGTGGCCTACGAGCAGTACTTC. Protein: CASSRGAVAYEQYF. The full variable domain, with the rest looked up from reference TRBV7-2 and TRBJ2-7, is GAGVSQSPSNKVTEKGKDVELRCDPISGHTALYWYRQSLGQGLEFLIYFQGNSAPDKSGLPSDRFSAERTGGSVSTLTIQRTQQEDSAVYLCASSRGAVAYEQYFGPGTRLTVT.

This rearrangement joins TRBV5-6 to TRBJ2-7; D unclear. In germline, CDR1 is SGHDT, CDR2 YYEEEE. Trimming took 0 bases from V and 1 from J, leaving 11 bases between them. The CDR3 totals 15 residues. The CDR3 spells CASSLGSPFSYEQYF. The CDR3 DNA follows: TGTGCCAGCAGCTTGGGGAGCCCCTTTTCCTACGAGCAGTACTTC.

With respect to this clone: One end of the junction fails to match germline, which may point to a read error. V and J are TRBV7-7 and TRBJ2-2, with TRBD1 identical over 8 bases. CDR1 SSHAT and CDR2 FNYEAQ come from the germline V gene (reference sequence). The CDR3 is made up of 17 amino acids. CDR3 bases: TGTGCTAGCAGCCCTACGATTGGACAGGGCAAAACCGGGGAGCTGTTTTTT. Translated: CASSPTIGQGKTGELFF. Using reference TRBV7-7 and TRBJ2-2 for the parts outside the CDR3, the full variable domain is GAGVSQSPRYKVTKRGQDVTLRCDPISSHATLYWYQQALGQGPEFLTYFNYEAQPDKSGLPSDRFSAERPEGSISTLTIQRTEQRDSAMYRCASSPTIGQGKTGELFFGEGSRLTVL.

This clone has just one count. The gene calls are TRBV11-2 and TRBJ2-5, with D perhaps TRBD1 (6 bases). TRBJ2-7 matches the DNA end more closely, so the J call is doubtful. Germline V gene sequence: CDR1 SGHAT, CDR2 FQNNGV. The CDR3 is made up of 15 amino acids. CDR3 in DNA: TGTGCCAGCAGCCTTAGGGGACAAGTCATAACCGAGCAGTACTTC. Encoded protein: CASSLRGQVITEQYF.

The V and J genes are TRBV28 and TRBJ2-3; perhaps TRBD2 as D (6 bases). The germline V gene encodes CDR1 MDHEN and CDR2 SYDVKM. The length of the CDR3 is 14 residues. V was cut by 6 bases and J by 6 bases, with 16 bases left in between. CDR3 residues: CASRNGGAPDTQYF. DNA of the CDR3: TGTGCCAGCAGGAACGGGGGAGCCCCGGATACGCAGTATTTT.

This sequence joins TRBV14 and TRBJ2-5; no clear D. The CDR3 totals 12 residues. V was cut by 2 bases and J by 4 bases, with 5 bases left in between. Germline V gene lookup returns CDR1 SGHDN and CDR2 FVKESK. This CDR3 is CASSQSPETQYF. In DNA, the CDR3 is TGTGCCAGCAGCCAATCGCCAGAGACCCAGTACTTC. The full variable domain, its missing parts supplied by reference TRBV14 and TRBJ2-5, is EAGVTQFPSHSVIEKGQTVTLRCDPISGHDNLYWYRRVMGKEIKFLLHFVKESKQDESGMPNNRFLAERTGGTYSTLKVQPAELEDSGVYFCASSQSPETQYFGPGTRLLVL.

As regards this clone: One end of the junction does not line up with germline, which may come from a read error. The chain links TRBV6-1 to TRBJ2-7, with a possible D match to TRBD1 (5 bases). The CDR3 length is 16 residues. Germline CDR1 is MNHNS and CDR2 is SASEGT. CDR3 coding DNA: TGTGCCAGCAGTGAAGCTATGTTCCGGACAACACAGGCCCGGGTCTTC. Protein product: CASSEAMFRTTQARVF.

The V call is TRBV21-1, the J call TRBJ2-7; TRBD2 is the table's D call, not checked against the DNA. TRBV21-1 is shown as a pseudogene. The CDR3 has 15 residues. CDR3 DNA sequence: TGTGCCAGCAGCAAAGGTGCTAGCGGGACCTACGAGCAGTACTTC. Its protein product is CASSKGASGTYEQYF.

V and J are TRBV25-1 and TRBJ2-7, with D perhaps TRBD2 (5 bases). The CDR3 covers 14 residues. Germline lookup yields CDR1 MGHDK and CDR2 SYGVNS. Trimming stripped 1 base from V and 7 bases from J, with 14 bases between. CDR3 in DNA: TGTGCCAGCAGTGAATGGGTCGGAGCGGAAGAGCAGTACTTC. It yields the protein CASSEWVGAEEQYF.

The rearrangement uses TRBV2 and TRBJ1-5; D is possibly TRBD1 (6 bases). Trimming took 5 bases from V and 2 from J, leaving 10 bases between them. Per germline, CDR1 SNHLY and CDR2 FYNNEI. There are 14 residues in the CDR3. CDR3 sequence: CASSPSGGNQPQHF. Written as DNA, the CDR3 is TGTGCCAGCAGTCCGTCAGGGGGCAATCAGCCCCAGCATTTT.

J is TRBJ1-4 and V is TRBV30; D might be TRBD1 (6 bases). Germline V gene data show CDR1 as GTSNPN and CDR2 as SVGIG (reference sequence). V lost 2 bases and J 7 bases, leaving 17 bases between the germline ends. The CDR3 is 15 amino acids. The CDR3 DNA reads TGTGCCTGGAGTTTACTCAGGGGCTCCAGTGAAAAACTGTTTTTT. This codes for CAWSLLRGSSEKLFF.

The chain is built from TRBV7-2 and TRBJ2-7; either TRBD1 or TRBD2 may fit D (5 bases each). The ends were cut back, 0 bases at V and 2 bases at J, with 5 bases in the middle. Per germline, CDR1 SGHTA and CDR2 FQGNSA. The CDR3 totals 13 residues. CDR3 coding DNA: TGTGCCAGCAGCTTAGCGGGGGCCTACGAGCAGTACTTC. Encoded protein: CASSLAGAYEQYF.

This chain uses TRBV5-4 with TRBJ2-5, with D possibly matching TRBD1 (5 bases). The CDR3 loop spans 16 amino acids. The ends were cut back, 4 bases at V and 0 bases at J, with 16 bases in the middle. Germline CDR1 is SGHNT and CDR2 is YYREEE (reference sequence). The CDR3 protein is CASSRDDRQYQETQYF. The CDR3 nucleotides read TGTGCCAGCAGCCGCGATGACAGACAGTACCAAGAGACCCAGTACTTC.

The chain employs TRBV4-1 and TRBJ2-5, with TRBD2 matching 8 bases. This CDR3 region has 16 residues. Germline V gene data show CDR1 as MGHRA and CDR2 as YSYEKL. The V gene end was trimmed by 2 bases and the J gene end by 2 bases; junction bases not matched to a gene: 7. In nucleotides, the CDR3 is TGCGCCAGCAGCCAACCAGGGACTAGATGGCAAGAGACCCAGTACTTC. This codes for CASSQPGTRWQETQYF.

A single count supports this clone. The chain carries TRBV7-6 and TRBJ2-3; D is undetermined. The V end lost 5 bases, the J end lost 0 bases, and 21 bases lay between the germline ends. Germline assignment: CDR1 SGHVS and CDR2 FNYEAQ. CDR3 length: 18 residues. The CDR3 sequence is CASSPSKHTTPSTDTQYF. The CDR3 nucleotides read TGTGCCAGCAGCCCCTCGAAGCACACCACTCCTAGCACAGATACGCAGTATTTT.

This chain links TRBV2 with TRBJ2-2, with 9 bases aligning to TRBD2. Germline V gene data show CDR1 as SNHLY and CDR2 as FYNNEI. The CDR3 runs to 16 residues. V lost 5 bases to trimming and J lost 3 bases; unmatched junction nucleotides: 7. CDR3: CASSFLAGTDTGELFF. The CDR3 DNA reads TGTGCCAGCAGTTTTCTAGCGGGAACAGACACCGGGGAGCTGTTTTTT.

The chain is built from TRBV5-5 and TRBJ2-3; tentative D call: TRBD2 (6 bases). Trimming took 5 bases from V and 2 from J, leaving 18 bases between them. The CDR3 consists of 16 residues. Germline values: CDR1 SGHKS, CDR2 YYEKEE (reference sequence). The CDR3 DNA reads as TGTGCCAGCAGTTCCCGGGACTTCTTACCCACAGATACGCAGTATTTT. Translated, it gives CASSSRDFLPTDTQYF.

V and J are TRBV4-1 and TRBJ1-5; the D gene is possibly TRBD1 (5 bases). The CDR3 is 16 amino acids. Trimming pared 3 bases from V and 0 bases from J, leaving 12 bases between. Germline V gene data show CDR1 as MGHRA and CDR2 as YSYEKL. The CDR3 DNA reads TGCGCCAGCAGCCAGTCGAGACAGCTTAGCAATCAGCCCCAGCATTTT. Protein product: CASSQSRQLSNQPQHF.

The chain recombines TRBV6-5 with TRBJ2-5; no clear D gene. Trimming left V 4 bases short and J 1 base short, with 16 bases between. CDR3 length equals 16 residues. Germline V gives CDR1 MNHEY, CDR2 SVGAGI. The CDR3, as DNA: TGTGCCAGCAGTTCTCCCGGCGGAGCCTTCCAAGAGACCCAGTACTTC. It translates to CASSSPGGAFQETQYF.

The J gene is TRBJ1-1, the V gene TRBV12-5; no reliable D call. This CDR3 spans 15 amino acids. From germline, CDR1 is LGHNT and CDR2 FRNRAP. The V gene lost 2 bases and the J gene lost 3 bases, with 13 bases spanning the gap. The CDR3: CASGLILNRDTEAFF. The DNA for the CDR3 is TGTGCTAGTGGTTTGATCCTGAATAGGGACACTGAAGCTTTCTTT.

This rearrangement joins TRBV11-2 to TRBJ1-4, with a weak D call TRBD1 (6 bases). The CDR3 is made up of 14 amino acids. Looked up from germline, CDR1 is SGHAT and CDR2 is FQNNGV. The germline V and J ends were trimmed by 5 bases and 7 bases, with 14 bases remaining between them. The CDR3 region is CASSLSGGGEKLFF. The DNA for the CDR3 is TGTGCCAGCAGCCTATCTGGAGGGGGTGAAAAACTGTTTTTT.

The chain employs TRBV7-2 and TRBJ2-3; 11 nucleotides match TRBD2. Germline V gene sequence: CDR1 SGHTA, CDR2 FQGNSA. This CDR3 spans 16 amino acids. V shed 5 bases, J shed 0 bases, and the junction held 4 bases outside the gene matches. CDR3 nucleotide sequence: TGTGCCAGCAGCCGCCGGACTAGCGGGAGCACAGATACGCAGTATTTT. This translates into CASSRRTSGSTDTQYF. Based on the CDR3 plus reference TRBV7-2 and TRBJ2-3, the full variable domain is GAGVSQSPSNKVTEKGKDVELRCDPISGHTALYWYRQSLGQGLEFLIYFQGNSAPDKSGLPSDRFSAERTGGSVSTLTIQRTQQEDSAVYLCASSRRTSGSTDTQYFGPGTRLTVL.